Shown below are 19 T cell receptor beta chains from a single sample sequenced in a study of blood T cell repertoires in COVID-19. Some clones are missing from TCRdb's copy, which holds only in-frame ones; the method was immunoSEQ multiplex PCR. This repertoire shows fewer than 350,000 clones, 81% found once; its top ten account for under 3%. Sequences were obtained from peripheral blood. These receptors were taken from a woman in her sixties with active or convalescent COVID-19.

The rearrangement uses TRBV7-3 and TRBJ1-1, with 7 bases fitting TRBD1. CDR3 length: 16 amino acids. Germline V CDR1 and CDR2: SGHTA, FQGTGA. Trimming at V came to 6 bases and at J to 0 bases, leaving 10 bases not matched to a gene. In DNA form, the CDR3 reads TGTGCCAGCAGGTCACAGGGGAGGTTCATGAACACTGAAGCTTTCTTT. This translates into CASRSQGRFMNTEAFF.

J is TRBJ1-6 and V is TRBV5-4; 11 nucleotides line up with TRBD1. Germline loops: CDR1 SGHNT, CDR2 YYREEE (reference sequence). The CDR3 length is 16 residues. The ends lost 6 bases at V and 10 bases at J; junction bases unmatched: 12. The CDR3 DNA is TGTGCCAGCACGCCGGAGGGGGGACAGGGGGTGTCACCCCTCCACTTT. This codes for CASTPEGGQGVSPLHF.

This clone was detected only once. The CDR3 sequence is CASSLWLQLQETQYF. The CDR3 region has the DNA TGTGCCAGCAGCTTGTGGCTACAGCTACAAGAGACCCAGTACTTC. The chain couples TRBV5-6 to TRBJ2-5; no clear D gene. Germline V gene lookup returns CDR1 SGHDT and CDR2 YYEEEE. The CDR3 covers 15 residues. V lost 1 base and J 2 bases, leaving 12 bases between the germline ends.

There are a few counts of this clone. This rearrangement joins TRBV6-1 to TRBJ2-1; 8 positions agree with TRBD1. The length of the CDR3 is 15 residues. J was trimmed by 8 bases and V by 2 bases; bases with no gene match: 8. Germline V lookup: CDR1 MNHNS, CDR2 SASEGT. The CDR3, as DNA: TGTGCCAGCAGTGAAACGCAGGGGGCTAGCTATGAGCAGTTCTTC. This encodes CASSETQGASYEQFF.

This chain links TRBV30 with TRBJ1-4; 9 nucleotides align to TRBD1. V gave up 5 bases and J gave up 6 bases; unmatched junction bases: 4. Germline CDR1 GTSNPN, CDR2 SVGIG (reference sequence). This CDR3 comprises 13 residues. The CDR3 coding sequence is TGTGCCTGGGGGGGACAGGGCTATGAAAAACTGTTTTTT. Its protein product is CAWGGQGYEKLFF.

V is TRBV6-5 and J is TRBJ2-1, with TRBD2 as a possible D gene (5 bases). The CDR3 runs 11 residues. Trimming took off 6 bases at V and 16 bases at J, with 16 bases between the two ends. Germline V CDR1 and CDR2: MNHEY, SVGAGI. This CDR3 is CASRVEGRQFF. In nucleotides, the CDR3 is TGTGCCAGCAGGGTGGAAGGGAGACAATTCTTC.

The CDR3 DNA follows: TGTGCCAGCAGCTTGACCTGGGGGGACAGTGGTGAAAAACTGTTTTTT. This codes for CASSLTWGDSGEKLFF. The chain employs TRBV5-4 and TRBJ1-4, with TRBD1 identical over 7 bases. J was trimmed by 7 bases and V by 1 base; bases with no gene match: 10. Germline V gene lookup returns CDR1 SGHNT and CDR2 YYREEE (reference sequence). The CDR3 loop spans 16 amino acids.

This rearrangement joins TRBV12-3 or TRBV12-4 to TRBJ1-3; D gene ambiguous. The CDR3 runs to 11 residues. CDR3 in amino acids: CVEGNGNTIYF. In DNA form, the CDR3 reads TGTGTTGAGGGCAACGGAAACACCATATATTTT.

The rearrangement links TRBV6-2 or TRBV6-3 to TRBJ2-7; 7 nucleotides line up with TRBD1. The CDR3 has 14 amino acids. Per germline, CDR1 MNHEY and CDR2 SVGEGT. V trimming: 4 bases; J trimming: 2 bases; junction bases outside the gene matches: 5. CDR3: CASSSPGQTYEQYF. CDR3 sequence (DNA): TGTGCCAGCAGTTCTCCGGGACAGACCTACGAGCAGTACTTC.

The chain couples TRBV18 to TRBJ2-3; 10 bases match TRBD1. V shed 4 bases and J 4 bases; nucleotides not matched to a gene: 2. From germline, CDR1 is KGHSH and CDR2 LQKENI. The CDR3 runs 14 residues. The CDR3 region has the DNA TGTGCCAGCTCACAGGGACAGGGGCCAGATACGCAGTATTTT. This gives the protein CASSQGQGPDTQYF.

A single count supports this clone. The chain joins TRBV18 to TRBJ1-2; D might be TRBD1 (6 bases). V lost 3 bases and J 4 bases, leaving 18 bases between the germline ends. Germline loops: CDR1 KGHSH, CDR2 LQKENI. The CDR3 totals 16 residues. CDR3 sequence (DNA): TGTGCCAGCTCACCTCGGGCTAGACAGGCAAGCTATGGCTACACCTTC. Translated, it gives CASSPRARQASYGYTF.

The gene calls are TRBV4-1 and TRBJ1-2; TRBD1 is a possible D gene (6 bases). V lost 0 bases and J lost 2, with 10 bases in between. CDR3 length: 15 residues. Germline CDR1 reads MGHRA; CDR2 reads YSYEKL. The CDR3 is CASSQDTGQNYGYTF. The CDR3 bases are TGCGCCAGCAGCCAAGATACAGGACAGAACTATGGCTACACCTTC.

The chain combines TRBV27 with TRBJ2-3; D is ambiguous. Germline CDR1 reads MNHEY; CDR2 reads SMNVEV (reference sequence). With 2 bases removed from V and 6 bases from J, the gap between germline ends came to 9 bases. The CDR3 is made up of 13 amino acids. The CDR3 is CASSLIPFDTQYF. The CDR3 nucleotides read TGTGCCAGCAGTTTAATCCCCTTTGATACGCAGTATTTT.

V gene TRBV5-1 combines with J gene TRBJ1-5; no clear D. Per the germline V gene, CDR1 is SGHRS and CDR2 is YFSETQ. This CDR3 is 14 amino acids long. The V end was cut by 0 bases, the J end by 2 bases, with 6 bases between. The CDR3 reads CASSLVPGNQPQHF. Here the CDR3 DNA reads TGCGCCAGCAGCTTGGTACCGGGCAATCAGCCCCAGCATTTT.

This clone has a single count. This chain connects TRBV6-5 to TRBJ2-7, with a possible D match to TRBD2 (5 bases). Trimming pared 4 bases from V and 0 bases from J, leaving 13 bases between. CDR1 is MNHEY and CDR2 is SVGAGI in the germline V gene. CDR3 size: 15 residues. The CDR3 DNA reads as TGTGCCAGCAGTTTCCTCGGGAATAGCTCCTACGAGCAGTACTTC. Translating gives CASSFLGNSSYEQYF.

This clone was counted a single time. The J gene is TRBJ2-2, the V gene TRBV19; no firm D call. Trimming cost V 7 bases and J 5 bases, with 11 bases left between them. Germline V gene lookup returns CDR1 LNHDA and CDR2 SQIVND (reference sequence). The length of the CDR3 is 13 residues. The CDR3 loop reads CASTLITTGELFF. The CDR3, as DNA: TGTGCCAGTACCCTCATAACAACCGGGGAGCTGTTTTTT.

This clone was seen a few times. The chain carries TRBV5-4 and TRBJ2-5; 13 bases fit TRBD2. The CDR3 has 17 amino acids. In germline, CDR1 is SGHNT, CDR2 YYREEE (reference sequence). V lost 1 base and J lost 1; bases outside the gene matches: 4. The CDR3 reads CASSLWGLAGSQETQYF. CDR3 in DNA: TGTGCCAGCAGCTTGTGGGGACTAGCGGGGAGCCAAGAGACCCAGTACTTC.

V and J are TRBV9 and TRBJ2-1, with D possibly matching TRBD1 (5 bases). V gave up 4 bases and J gave up 3 bases, with 11 bases separating them. This CDR3 contains 14 residues. CDR1 and CDR2 (germline): SGDLS, YYNGEE. CDR3 DNA sequence: TGTGCCAGCAGCTTCGAAACAGGCTACAATGAGCAGTTCTTC. Translating gives CASSFETGYNEQFF.

This clone has just one count. The rearrangement links TRBV10-3 to TRBJ1-1; tentatively, D is TRBD1 (5 bases). This CDR3 is 13 amino acids long. V lost 2 bases and J 5 bases, leaving 9 bases between the germline ends. The germline CDR1 and CDR2 sequences are ENHRY and SYGVKD. The CDR3 nucleotides are TGTGCCATCAGTGAGGGGGCAAGGACTGAAGCTTTCTTT. As protein: CAISEGARTEAFF.